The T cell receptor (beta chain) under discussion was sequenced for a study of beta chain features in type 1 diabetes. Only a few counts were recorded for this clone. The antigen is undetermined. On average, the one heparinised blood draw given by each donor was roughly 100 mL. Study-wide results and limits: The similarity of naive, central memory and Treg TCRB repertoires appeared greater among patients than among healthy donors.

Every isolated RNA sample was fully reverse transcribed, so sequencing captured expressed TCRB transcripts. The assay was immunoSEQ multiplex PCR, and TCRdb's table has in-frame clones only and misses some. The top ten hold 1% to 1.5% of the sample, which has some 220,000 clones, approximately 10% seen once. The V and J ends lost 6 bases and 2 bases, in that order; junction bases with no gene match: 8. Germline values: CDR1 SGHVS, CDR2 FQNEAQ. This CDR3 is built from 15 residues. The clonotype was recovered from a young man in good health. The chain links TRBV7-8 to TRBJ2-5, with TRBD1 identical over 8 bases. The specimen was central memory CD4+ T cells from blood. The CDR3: CASSRRQGRQETQYF. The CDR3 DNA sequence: TGTGCCAGCAGTCGGCGACAGGGGAGGCAAGAGACCCAGTACTTC.